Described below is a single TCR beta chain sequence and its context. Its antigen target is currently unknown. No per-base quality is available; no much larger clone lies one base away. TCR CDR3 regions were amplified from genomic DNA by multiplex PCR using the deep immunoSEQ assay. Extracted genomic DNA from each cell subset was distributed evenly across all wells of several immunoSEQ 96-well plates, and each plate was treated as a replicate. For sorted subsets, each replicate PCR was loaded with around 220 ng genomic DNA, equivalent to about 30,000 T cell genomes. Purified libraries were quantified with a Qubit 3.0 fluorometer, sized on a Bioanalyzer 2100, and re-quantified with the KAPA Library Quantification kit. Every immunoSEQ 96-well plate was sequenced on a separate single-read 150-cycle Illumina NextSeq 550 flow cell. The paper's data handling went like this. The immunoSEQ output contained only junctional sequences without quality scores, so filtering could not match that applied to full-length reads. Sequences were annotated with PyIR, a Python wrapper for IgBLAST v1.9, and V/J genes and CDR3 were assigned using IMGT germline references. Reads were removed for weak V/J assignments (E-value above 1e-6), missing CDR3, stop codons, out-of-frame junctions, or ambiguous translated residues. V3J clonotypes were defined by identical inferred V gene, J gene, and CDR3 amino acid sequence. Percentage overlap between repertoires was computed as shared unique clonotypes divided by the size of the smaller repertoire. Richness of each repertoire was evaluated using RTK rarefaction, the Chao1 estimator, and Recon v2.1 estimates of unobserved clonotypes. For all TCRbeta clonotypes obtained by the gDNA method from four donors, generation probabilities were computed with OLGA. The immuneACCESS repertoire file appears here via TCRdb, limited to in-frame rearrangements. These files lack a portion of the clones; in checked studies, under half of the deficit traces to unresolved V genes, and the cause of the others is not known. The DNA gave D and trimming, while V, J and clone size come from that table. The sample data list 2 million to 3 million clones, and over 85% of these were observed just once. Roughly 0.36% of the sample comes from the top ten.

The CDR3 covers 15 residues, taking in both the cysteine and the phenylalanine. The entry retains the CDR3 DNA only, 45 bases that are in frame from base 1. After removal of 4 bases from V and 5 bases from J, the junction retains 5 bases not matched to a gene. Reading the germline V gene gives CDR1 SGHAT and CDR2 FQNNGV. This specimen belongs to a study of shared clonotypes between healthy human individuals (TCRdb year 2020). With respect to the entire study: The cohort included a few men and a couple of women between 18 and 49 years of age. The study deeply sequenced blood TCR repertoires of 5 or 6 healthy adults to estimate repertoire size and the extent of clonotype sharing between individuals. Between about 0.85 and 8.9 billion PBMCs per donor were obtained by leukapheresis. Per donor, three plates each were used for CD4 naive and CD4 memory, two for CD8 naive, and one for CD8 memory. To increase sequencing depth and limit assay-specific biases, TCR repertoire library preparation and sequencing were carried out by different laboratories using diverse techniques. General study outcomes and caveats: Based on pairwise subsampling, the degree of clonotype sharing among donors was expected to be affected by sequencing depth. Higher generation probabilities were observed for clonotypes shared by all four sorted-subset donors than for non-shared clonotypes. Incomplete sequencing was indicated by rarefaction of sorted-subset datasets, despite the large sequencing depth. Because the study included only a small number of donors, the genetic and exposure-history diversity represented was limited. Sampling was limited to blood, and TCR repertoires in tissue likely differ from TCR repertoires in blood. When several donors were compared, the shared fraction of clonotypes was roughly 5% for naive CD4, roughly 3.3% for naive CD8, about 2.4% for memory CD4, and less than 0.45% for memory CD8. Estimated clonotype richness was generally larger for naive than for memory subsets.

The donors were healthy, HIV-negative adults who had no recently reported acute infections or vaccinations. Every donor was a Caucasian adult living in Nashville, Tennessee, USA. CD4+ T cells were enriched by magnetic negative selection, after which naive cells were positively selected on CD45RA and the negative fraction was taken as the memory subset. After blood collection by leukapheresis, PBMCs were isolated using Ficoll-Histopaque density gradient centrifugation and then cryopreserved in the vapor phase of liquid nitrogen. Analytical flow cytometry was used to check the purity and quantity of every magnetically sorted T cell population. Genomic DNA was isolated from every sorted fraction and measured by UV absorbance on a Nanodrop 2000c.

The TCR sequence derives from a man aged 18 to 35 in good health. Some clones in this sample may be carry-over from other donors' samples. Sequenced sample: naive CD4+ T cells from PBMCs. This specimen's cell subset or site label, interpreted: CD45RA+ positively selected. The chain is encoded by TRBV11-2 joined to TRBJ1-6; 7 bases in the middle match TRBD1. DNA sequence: TGTGCCAGCAGCTACGACAGGGCAGATAATTCACCCCTCCACTTT. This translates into CASSYDRADNSPLHF.